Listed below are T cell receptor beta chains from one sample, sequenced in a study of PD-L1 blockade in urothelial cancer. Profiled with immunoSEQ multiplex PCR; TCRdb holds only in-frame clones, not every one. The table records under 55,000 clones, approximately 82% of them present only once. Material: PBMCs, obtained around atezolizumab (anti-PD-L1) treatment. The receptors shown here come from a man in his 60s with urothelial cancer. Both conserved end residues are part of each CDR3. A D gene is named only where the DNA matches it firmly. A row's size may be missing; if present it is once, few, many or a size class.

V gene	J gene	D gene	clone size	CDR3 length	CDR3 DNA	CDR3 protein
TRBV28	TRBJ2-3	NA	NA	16	TGTGCCAGCTCTGGCACGGGCGGGTTTTTACCGGATACGCAGTATTTT	CASSGTGGFLPDTQYF
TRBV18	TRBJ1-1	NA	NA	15	TGTGCCAGCTCACTTCCCCTCAGGGTGTACACTGAAGCTTTCTTT	CASSLPLRVYTEAFF
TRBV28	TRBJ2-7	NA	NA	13	TGTGCCAGCAGTTTCAGTCAGGGTCGCGAGCAGTACTTC	CASSFSQGREQYF
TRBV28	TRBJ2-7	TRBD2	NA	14	TGTGCCAGCAGCCTCCCCGGACTAGGGGACGAGCAGTACTTC	CASSLPGLGDEQYF
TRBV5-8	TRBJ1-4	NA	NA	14	TGTGCCAGCGTCCACCGAGGGACTAATGAAAAACTGTTTTTT	CASVHRGTNEKLFF
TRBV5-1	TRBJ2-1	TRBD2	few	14	TGCGCCAGCAGTCCGGGACTAGGAATGGCTGAGCAGTTCTTC	CASSPGLGMAEQFF
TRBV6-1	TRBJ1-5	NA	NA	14	TGTGCCAGCAGTGCGGCGGGGGCCAATCAGCCCCAGCATTTT	CASSAAGANQPQHF
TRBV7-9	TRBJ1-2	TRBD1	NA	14	TGTGCCAGCAGCCGAAGAGACAGGGTGAATGGCTACACCTTC	CASSRRDRVNGYTF
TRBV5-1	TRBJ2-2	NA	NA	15	TGCGCCAGCAGCGCCGGACATTTGAACACCGGGGAGCTGTTTTTT	CASSAGHLNTGELFF
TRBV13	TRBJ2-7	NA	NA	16	TGTGCCAGCAGCTTAGGCCAAAAGGGGTCGGGGGACGAGCAGTACTTC	CASSLGQKGSGDEQYF
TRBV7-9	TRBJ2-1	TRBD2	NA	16	TGTGCCAGCAGCTCTTTAGCGGGGGGGTTCGACAATGAGCAGTTCTTC	CASSSLAGGFDNEQFF
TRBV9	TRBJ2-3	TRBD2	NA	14	TGTGCCAGCAGCTTTAGCGGGGAGCGAGATACGCAGTATTTT	CASSFSGERDTQYF
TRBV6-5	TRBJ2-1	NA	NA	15	TGTGCCAGCACTAGGGAGCCTAGCTCCTACAATGAGCAGTTCTTC	CASTREPSSYNEQFF
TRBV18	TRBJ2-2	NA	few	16	TGTGCCAGCTCACCACTTCCCGCCTCGGGGACCGGGGAGCTGTTTTTT	CASSPLPASGTGELFF
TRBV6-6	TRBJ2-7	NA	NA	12	TGTGCCAGCAGTGCCGAGCCCTACGAGCAGTACTTC	CASSAEPYEQYF
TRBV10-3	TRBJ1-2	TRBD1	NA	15	TGTGCCATCAGTCCGGGACAGCCATCGGGTTATGGCTACACCTTC	CAISPGQPSGYGYTF
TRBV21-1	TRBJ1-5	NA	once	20	TGTGCCAGCAGCAAAGACTCGGGACAGATACAACCTCAAAGCAATCAGCCCCAGCATTTT	CASSKDSGQIQPQSNQPQHF
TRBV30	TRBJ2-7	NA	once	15	TGTGCCTGGAGCGCGGCTGTCGTTGGGTCCTACGAGCAGTACTTC	CAWSAAVVGSYEQYF